This T cell receptor (beta chain) was found in a study of blood T cell repertoires in COVID-19. Across the whole study: Acute-phase and convalescent COVID-19 samples originated in the United States, Italy and Spain. PBMCs, B-cell-depleted T cells, or T cells were the source of the cDNA or gDNA that made up the material.

V was trimmed by 2 bases and J by 2 bases, leaving 10 bases between them. Germline lookup yields CDR1 MNHEY and CDR2 SMNVEV (reference sequence). The CDR3 has 15 amino acids. In the original workflow: Cell counts per sample came from amplifying reference gene primers. Assay used: immunoSEQ multiplex PCR; TCRdb lists only in-frame clones, some missing. Clonal size and the V and J genes are those of that table, whereas D and trimming came from the DNA. The sample carries 150,000 to 200,000 clones, 81% recorded once. The clonotype was recovered from a human donor in a cohort sampled during active COVID-19. The chain links TRBV27 to TRBJ2-1; D is possibly TRBD2 (5 bases). The specimen was peripheral blood. DNA of the CDR3: TGTGCCAGCAGTTTAACGGGGATAACCTACAATGAGCAGTTCTTC. Its translation is CASSLTGITYNEQFF.